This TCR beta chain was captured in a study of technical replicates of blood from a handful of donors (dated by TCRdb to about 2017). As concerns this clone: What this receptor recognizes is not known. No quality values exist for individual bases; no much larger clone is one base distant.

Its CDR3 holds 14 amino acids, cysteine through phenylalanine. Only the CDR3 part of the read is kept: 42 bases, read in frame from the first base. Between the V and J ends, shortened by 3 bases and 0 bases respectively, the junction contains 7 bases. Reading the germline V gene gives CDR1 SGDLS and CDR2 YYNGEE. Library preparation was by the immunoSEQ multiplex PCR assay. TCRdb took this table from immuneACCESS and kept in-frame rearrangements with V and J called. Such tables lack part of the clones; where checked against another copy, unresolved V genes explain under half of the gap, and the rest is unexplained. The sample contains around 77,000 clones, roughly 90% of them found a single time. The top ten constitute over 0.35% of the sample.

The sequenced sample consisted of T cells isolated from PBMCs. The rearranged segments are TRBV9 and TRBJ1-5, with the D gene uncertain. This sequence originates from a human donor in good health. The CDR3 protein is CASSGANSNQPQHF. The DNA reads TGTGCCAGCAGCGGCGCCAATAGCAATCAGCCCCAGCATTTT.